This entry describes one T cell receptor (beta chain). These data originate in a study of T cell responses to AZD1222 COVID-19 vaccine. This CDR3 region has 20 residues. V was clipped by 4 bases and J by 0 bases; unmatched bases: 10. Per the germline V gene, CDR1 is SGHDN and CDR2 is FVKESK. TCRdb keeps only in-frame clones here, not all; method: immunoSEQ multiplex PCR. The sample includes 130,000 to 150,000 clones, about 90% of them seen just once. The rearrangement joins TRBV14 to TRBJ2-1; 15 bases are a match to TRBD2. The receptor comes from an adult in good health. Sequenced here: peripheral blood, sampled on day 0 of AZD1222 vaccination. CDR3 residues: CASSPWGGLAGGSSYNEQFF. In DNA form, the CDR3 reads TGTGCCAGCAGCCCCTGGGGGGGACTAGCGGGGGGCAGCTCCTACAATGAGCAGTTCTTC.